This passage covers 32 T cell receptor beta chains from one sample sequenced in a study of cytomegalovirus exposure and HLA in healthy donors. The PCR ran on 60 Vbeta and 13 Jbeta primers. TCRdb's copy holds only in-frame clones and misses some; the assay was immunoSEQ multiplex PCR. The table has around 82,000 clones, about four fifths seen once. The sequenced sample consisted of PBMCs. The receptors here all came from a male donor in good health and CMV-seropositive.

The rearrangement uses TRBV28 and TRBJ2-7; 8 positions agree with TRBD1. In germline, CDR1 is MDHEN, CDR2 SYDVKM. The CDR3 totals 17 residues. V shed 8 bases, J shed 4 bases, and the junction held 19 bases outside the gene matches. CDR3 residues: CASGGDRRFRSRYEQYF. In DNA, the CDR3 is TGTGCCAGCGGAGGGGACAGGCGTTTTCGGAGCAGGTACGAGCAGTACTTC.

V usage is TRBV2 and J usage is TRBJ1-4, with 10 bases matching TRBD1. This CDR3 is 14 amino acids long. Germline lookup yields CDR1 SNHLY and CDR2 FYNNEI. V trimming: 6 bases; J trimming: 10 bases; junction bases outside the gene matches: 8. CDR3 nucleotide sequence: TGTGCCAGCAGACGACAGGGGGCTCTAGGAAAACTGTTTTTT. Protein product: CASRRQGALGKLFF.

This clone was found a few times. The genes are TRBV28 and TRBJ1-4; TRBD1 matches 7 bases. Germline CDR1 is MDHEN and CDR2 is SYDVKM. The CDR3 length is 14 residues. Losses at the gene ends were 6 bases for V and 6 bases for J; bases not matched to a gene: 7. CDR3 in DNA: TGTGCCAGCAGATCGACAGGGCGGGATGAAAAACTGTTTTTT. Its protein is CASRSTGRDEKLFF.

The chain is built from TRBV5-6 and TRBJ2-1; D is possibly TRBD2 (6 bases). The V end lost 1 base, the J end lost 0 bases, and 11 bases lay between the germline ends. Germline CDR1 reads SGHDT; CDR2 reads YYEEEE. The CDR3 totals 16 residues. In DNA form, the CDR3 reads TGTGCCAGCAGCTTGCGTGCGGGGTCCTCCTACAATGAGCAGTTCTTC. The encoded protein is CASSLRAGSSYNEQFF.

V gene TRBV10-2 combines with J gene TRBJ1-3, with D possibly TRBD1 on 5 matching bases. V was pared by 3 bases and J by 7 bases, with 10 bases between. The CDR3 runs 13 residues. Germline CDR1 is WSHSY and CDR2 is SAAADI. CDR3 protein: CASSEARVNTIYF. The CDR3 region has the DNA TGCGCCAGCAGTGAAGCCAGGGTGAACACCATATATTTT.

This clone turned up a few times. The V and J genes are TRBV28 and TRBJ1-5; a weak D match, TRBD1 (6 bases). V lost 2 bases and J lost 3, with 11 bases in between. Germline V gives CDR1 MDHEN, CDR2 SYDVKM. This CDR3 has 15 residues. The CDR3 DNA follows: TGTGCCAGCAGTTTAACGACAGGCCTCAATCAGCCCCAGCATTTT. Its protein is CASSLTTGLNQPQHF.

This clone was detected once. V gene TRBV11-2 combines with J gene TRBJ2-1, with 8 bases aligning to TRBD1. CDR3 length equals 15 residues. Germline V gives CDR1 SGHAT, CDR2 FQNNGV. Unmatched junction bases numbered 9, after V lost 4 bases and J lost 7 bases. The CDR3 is CASSYGTGHENEQFF. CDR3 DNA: TGTGCCAGCAGCTACGGGACAGGCCACGAAAATGAGCAGTTCTTC.

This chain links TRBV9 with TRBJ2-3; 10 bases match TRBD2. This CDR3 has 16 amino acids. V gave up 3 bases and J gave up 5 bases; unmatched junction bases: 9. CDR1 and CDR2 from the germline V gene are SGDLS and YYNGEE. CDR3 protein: CASSGPSGSILDTQYF. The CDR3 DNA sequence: TGTGCCAGCAGCGGCCCTAGCGGGAGTATATTAGATACGCAGTATTTT.

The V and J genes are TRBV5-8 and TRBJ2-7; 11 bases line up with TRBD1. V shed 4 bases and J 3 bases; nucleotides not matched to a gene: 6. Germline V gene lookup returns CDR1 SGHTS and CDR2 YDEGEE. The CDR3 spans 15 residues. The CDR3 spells CASSPGTGGNYEQYF. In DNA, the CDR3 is TGTGCCAGCAGCCCTGGGACAGGGGGGAACTACGAGCAGTACTTC.

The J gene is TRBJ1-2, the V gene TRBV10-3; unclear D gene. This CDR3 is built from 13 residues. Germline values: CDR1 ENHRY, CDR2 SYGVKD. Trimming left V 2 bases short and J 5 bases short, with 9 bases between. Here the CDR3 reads CAISEDVGYGYTF. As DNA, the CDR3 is TGTGCCATCAGTGAGGATGTCGGGTATGGCTACACCTTC.

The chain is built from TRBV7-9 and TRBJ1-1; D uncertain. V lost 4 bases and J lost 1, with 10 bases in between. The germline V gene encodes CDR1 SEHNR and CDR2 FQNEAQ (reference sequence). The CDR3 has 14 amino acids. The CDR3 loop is CASSSRGTNTEAFF. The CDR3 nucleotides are TGTGCCAGCAGCTCTAGAGGTACGAACACTGAAGCTTTCTTT.

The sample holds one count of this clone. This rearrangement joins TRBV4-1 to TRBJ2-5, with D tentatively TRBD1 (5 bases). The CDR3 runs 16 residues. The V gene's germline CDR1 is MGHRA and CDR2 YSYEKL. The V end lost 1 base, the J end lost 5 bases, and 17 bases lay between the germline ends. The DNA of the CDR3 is TGCGCCAGCAGCCAAGCGCAGCCAGGGAACTTGGAGACCCAGTACTTC. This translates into CASSQAQPGNLETQYF.

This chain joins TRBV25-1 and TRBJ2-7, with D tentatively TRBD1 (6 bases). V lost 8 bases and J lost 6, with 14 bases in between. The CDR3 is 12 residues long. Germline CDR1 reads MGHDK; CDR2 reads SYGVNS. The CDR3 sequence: CASWDTSSEQYF. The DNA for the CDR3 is TGTGCCAGCTGGGACACCAGCTCCGAGCAGTACTTC.

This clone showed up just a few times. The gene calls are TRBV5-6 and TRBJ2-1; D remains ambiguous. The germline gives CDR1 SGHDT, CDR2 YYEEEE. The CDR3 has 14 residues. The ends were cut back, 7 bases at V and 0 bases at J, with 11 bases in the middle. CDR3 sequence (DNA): TGTGCCAGCGAGAGGCCCAGCTCCTACAATGAGCAGTTCTTC. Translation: CASERPSSYNEQFF.

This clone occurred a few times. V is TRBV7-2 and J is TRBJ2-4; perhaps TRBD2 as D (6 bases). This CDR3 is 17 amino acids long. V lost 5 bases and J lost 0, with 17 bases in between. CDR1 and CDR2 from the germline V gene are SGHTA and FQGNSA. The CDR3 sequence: CASSQQRVSEAKNIQYF. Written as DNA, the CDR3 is TGTGCCAGCAGCCAACAGCGGGTTTCCGAAGCCAAAAACATTCAGTACTTC.

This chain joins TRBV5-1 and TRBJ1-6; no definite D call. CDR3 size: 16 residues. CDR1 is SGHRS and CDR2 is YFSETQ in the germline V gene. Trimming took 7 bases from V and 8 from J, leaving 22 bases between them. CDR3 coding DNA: TGCGCCAGCCGTCCCCCCGAAGTAGGACTCGATTCACCCCTCCACTTT. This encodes CASRPPEVGLDSPLHF.

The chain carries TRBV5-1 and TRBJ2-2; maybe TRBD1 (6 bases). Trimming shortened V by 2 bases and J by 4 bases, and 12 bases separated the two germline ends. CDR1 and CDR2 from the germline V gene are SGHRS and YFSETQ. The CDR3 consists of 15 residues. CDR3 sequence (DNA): TGCGCCAGCAGCTTCGCAGGGGATGGCACCGGGGAGCTGTTTTTT. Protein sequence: CASSFAGDGTGELFF.

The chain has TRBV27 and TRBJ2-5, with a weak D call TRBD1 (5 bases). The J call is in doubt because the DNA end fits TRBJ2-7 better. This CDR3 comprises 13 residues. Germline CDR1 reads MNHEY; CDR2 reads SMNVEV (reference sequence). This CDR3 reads CASSFRESYEQYF. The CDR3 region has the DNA TGTGCCAGCAGTTTCAGGGAATCCTACGAGCAGTACTTC.

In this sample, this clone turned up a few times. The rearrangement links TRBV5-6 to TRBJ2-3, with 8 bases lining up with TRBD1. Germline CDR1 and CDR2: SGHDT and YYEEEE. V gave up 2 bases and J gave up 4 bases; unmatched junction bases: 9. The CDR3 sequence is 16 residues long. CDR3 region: CASSFVGQGGADTQYF. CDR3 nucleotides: TGTGCCAGCAGCTTTGTCGGACAGGGAGGTGCAGATACGCAGTATTTT.

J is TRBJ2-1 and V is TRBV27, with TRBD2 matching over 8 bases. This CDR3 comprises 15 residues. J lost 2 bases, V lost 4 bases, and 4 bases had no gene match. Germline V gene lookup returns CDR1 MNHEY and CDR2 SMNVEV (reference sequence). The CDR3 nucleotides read TGTGCCAGCAGTTACCGGGGGGGCCCCTACAATGAGCAGTTCTTC. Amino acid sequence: CASSYRGGPYNEQFF.

Here the CDR3 reads CASSLPDREETQYF. CDR3 bases: TGCGCCAGCAGCCTTCCGGACAGGGAAGAGACCCAGTACTTC. The chain is built from TRBV4-1 and TRBJ2-5; 8 bases line up with TRBD1. The V segment lost 4 bases and the J segment 3 bases; nucleotides outside the gene matches: 4. The CDR3 length is 14 residues. Germline loops: CDR1 MGHRA, CDR2 YSYEKL.

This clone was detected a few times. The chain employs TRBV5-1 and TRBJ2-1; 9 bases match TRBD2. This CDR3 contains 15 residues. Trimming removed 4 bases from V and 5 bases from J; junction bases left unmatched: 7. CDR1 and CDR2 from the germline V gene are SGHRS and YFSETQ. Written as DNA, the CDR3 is TGCGCCAGCAGCCCCGGGACTAGCAGAAACAATGAGCAGTTCTTC. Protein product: CASSPGTSRNNEQFF.

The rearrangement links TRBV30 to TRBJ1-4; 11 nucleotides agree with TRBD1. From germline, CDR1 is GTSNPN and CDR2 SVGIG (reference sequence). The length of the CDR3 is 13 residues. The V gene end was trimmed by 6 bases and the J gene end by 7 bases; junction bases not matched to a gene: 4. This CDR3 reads CACRTGGGEKLFF. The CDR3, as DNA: TGTGCCTGCCGGACAGGGGGCGGTGAAAAACTGTTTTTT. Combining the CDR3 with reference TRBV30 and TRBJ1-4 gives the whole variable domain SQTIHQWPATLVQPVGSPLSLECTVEGTSNPNLYWYRQAAGRGLQLLFYSVGIGQISSEVPQNLSASRPQDRQFILSSKKLLLSDSGFYLCACRTGGGEKLFFGSGTQLSVL.

The chain's CDR3 is CSVEGGKNTEAFF. The CDR3 DNA reads as TGCAGCGTCGAGGGAGGAAAGAACACTGAAGCTTTCTTT. The chain employs TRBV29-1 and TRBJ1-1; no definite D call. CDR1 is SQVTM, CDR2 ANQGSEA, per germline. Between the trimmed V and J ends, which lost 6 bases and 1 base, there was a span of 12 bases. The CDR3 is 13 residues long.

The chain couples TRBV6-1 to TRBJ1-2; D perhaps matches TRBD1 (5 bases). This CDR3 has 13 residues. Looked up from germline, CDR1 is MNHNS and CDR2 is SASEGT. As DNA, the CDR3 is TGTGCAAGGGGTCATTTCGTTCGATTGGGCTACACCTTC. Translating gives CARGHFVRLGYTF.

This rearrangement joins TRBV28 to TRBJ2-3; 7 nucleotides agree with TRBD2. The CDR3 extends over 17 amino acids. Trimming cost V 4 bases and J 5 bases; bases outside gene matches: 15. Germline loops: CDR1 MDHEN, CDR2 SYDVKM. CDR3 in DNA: TGTGCCAGCAGTTCGTACCCCACGCAGGGCGGGGGAGATACGCAGTATTTT. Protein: CASSSYPTQGGGDTQYF.

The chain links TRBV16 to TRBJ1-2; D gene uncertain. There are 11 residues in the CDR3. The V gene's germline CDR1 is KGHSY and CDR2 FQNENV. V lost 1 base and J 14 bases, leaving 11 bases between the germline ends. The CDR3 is CASSQLRVQTF. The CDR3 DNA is TGTGCCAGCAGCCAATTGCGGGTTCAAACCTTC.

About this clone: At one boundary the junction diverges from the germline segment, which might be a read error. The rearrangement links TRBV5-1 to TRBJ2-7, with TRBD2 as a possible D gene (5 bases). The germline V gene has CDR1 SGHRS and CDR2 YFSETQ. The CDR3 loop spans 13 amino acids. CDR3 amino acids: CAGSVLDSYEQYF. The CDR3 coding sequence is TGCGCCGGCAGCGTACTAGACTCCTACGAGCAGTACTTC.

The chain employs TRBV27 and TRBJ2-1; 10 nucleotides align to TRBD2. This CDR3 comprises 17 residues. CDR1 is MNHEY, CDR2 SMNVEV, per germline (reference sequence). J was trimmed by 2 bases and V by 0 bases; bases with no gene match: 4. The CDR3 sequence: CASSLSKGTSAYNEQFF. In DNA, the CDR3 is TGTGCCAGCAGTTTATCGAAGGGGACTAGCGCCTACAATGAGCAGTTCTTC.

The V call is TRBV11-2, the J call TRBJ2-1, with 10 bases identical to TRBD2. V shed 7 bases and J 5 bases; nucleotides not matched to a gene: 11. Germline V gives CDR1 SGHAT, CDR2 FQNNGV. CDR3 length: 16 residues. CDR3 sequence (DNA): TGTGCCAGCACCCAAACAGCGGGGGGGTCCCACAATGAGCAGTTCTTC. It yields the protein CASTQTAGGSHNEQFF.

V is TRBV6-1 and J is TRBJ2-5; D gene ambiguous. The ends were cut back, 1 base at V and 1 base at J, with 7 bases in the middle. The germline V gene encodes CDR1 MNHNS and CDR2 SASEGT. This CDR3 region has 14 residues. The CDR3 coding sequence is TGTGCCAGCAGTGAAGGACGACTCCAAGAGACCCAGTACTTC. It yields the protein CASSEGRLQETQYF.

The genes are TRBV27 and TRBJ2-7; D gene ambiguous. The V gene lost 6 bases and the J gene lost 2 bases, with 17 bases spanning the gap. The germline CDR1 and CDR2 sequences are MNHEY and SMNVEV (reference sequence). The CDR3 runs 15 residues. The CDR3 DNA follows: TGTGCCAGCAGCCCCTCCTTGGCCGAAACCTACGAGCAGTACTTC. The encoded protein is CASSPSLAETYEQYF.